This paragraph reports one T cell receptor beta chain. One base away lies a much larger clone, so this may be a sequencing read error. The data are from a study of blood T cells in healthy people across ages. A second about 7 to 11 cycle PCR used barcoded and J-beta primers. Each CDR3 protein gets one entry after TCRdb re-called the 5' RACE reads with MiXCR. Here the sample spans around 650,000 distinct CDR3 sequences, less than 40% being singletons. The sample was blood. This clonotype was obtained from an elderly woman in good health.

Written as DNA, the CDR3 is TGTGTCAGCAGACACACTAGCGGGGGCAATGAGCAGTTCTTC. Protein sequence: CVSRHTSGGNEQFF. The rearrangement joins TRBV7-6 to TRBJ2-1; 11 positions agree with TRBD2. Germline-derived CDR1 and CDR2 are SGHVS and FNYEAQ. The CDR3 runs to 14 residues.